These 13 T cell receptor beta chains were all obtained from the same sample, sequenced in a study of control samples from healthy donors and cancer patients (dated by TCRdb to between 2020 and 2021). Preparation of the library involved the immunoSEQ multiplex PCR assay. TCRdb provides this immuneACCESS table in a form limited to in-frame rearrangements. Some clones are lacking; in checked studies, under half of them reflect an unresolved V gene, and why the rest are absent is not known. A total of over 100,000 clones appear in this sample, roughly 88% of them only once. The ten biggest clones cover 3.2% of the sample. The sample comprised blood. The receptors originated from a man between 50 and 59 years old in good health.

In this sample, this clone turned up a few times. The chain has TRBV10-3 and TRBJ1-2; the match to TRBD1 covers 10 bases. The CDR3 has 13 amino acids. Germline-derived CDR1 and CDR2 are ENHRY and SYGVKD. J lost 4 bases, V lost 10 bases, and 6 bases had no gene match. This CDR3 reads CATRTGGIYGYTF. The CDR3 DNA follows: TGTGCCACCAGGACAGGGGGGATCTATGGCTACACCTTC.

J is TRBJ2-5 and V is TRBV4-1; D remains unclear. V gave up 4 bases and J gave up 5 bases, with 11 bases separating them. Germline V CDR1 and CDR2: MGHRA, YSYEKL. The CDR3 runs to 13 residues. In DNA form, the CDR3 reads TGCGCCAGCAGCCGGGCGCCGATCGAGACCCAGTACTTC. Translation gives CASSRAPIETQYF.

This rearrangement joins TRBV5-1 to TRBJ1-1, with a weak D call TRBD1 (6 bases). This CDR3 is 14 amino acids long. V was pared by 4 bases and J by 4 bases, with 14 bases between. The V gene's germline CDR1 is SGHRS and CDR2 YFSETQ. The CDR3 protein is CASSTEGGSTEAFF. The CDR3 coding sequence is TGCGCCAGCAGCACCGAGGGGGGGAGCACTGAAGCTTTCTTT.

The gene calls are TRBV5-4 and TRBJ2-7; D assignment may be TRBD1 or TRBD2 (6 bases each). Trimming removed 0 bases at V and 3 bases at J, with 16 bases between. Per the germline V gene, CDR1 is SGHNT and CDR2 is YYREEE (reference sequence). The CDR3 is made up of 16 amino acids. CDR3 amino acids: CASSLETGAILYEQYF. The CDR3 nucleotides are TGTGCCAGCAGCTTGGAGACGGGGGCCATTCTCTACGAGCAGTACTTC.

The rearrangement links TRBV10-3 to TRBJ2-3; the D is unclear. The CDR3 has 11 residues. Trimming left V 10 bases short and J 6 bases short, with 11 bases between. CDR1 ENHRY and CDR2 SYGVKD come from the germline V gene. The CDR3 nucleotides read TGTGCCACCACACGAGAGGATACGCAGTATTTT. Residues: CATTREDTQYF.

J is TRBJ2-5 and V is TRBV2; tentatively, D is TRBD1 (6 bases). The CDR3 spans 14 residues. V was trimmed by 6 bases and J by 2 bases, leaving 13 bases between them. The germline V gene encodes CDR1 SNHLY and CDR2 FYNNEI. CDR3 protein: CASRVRTGQETQYF. The CDR3 region has the DNA TGTGCCAGCAGGGTCAGAACAGGGCAAGAGACCCAGTACTTC. Full variable domain (rest looked up from reference TRBV2 and TRBJ2-5): EPEVTQTPSHQVTQMGQEVILRCVPISNHLYFYWYRQILGQKVEFLVSFYNNEISEKSEIFDDQFSVERPDGSNFTLKIRSTKLEDSAMYFCASRVRTGQETQYFGPGTRLLVL.

The rearrangement joins TRBV11-2 to TRBJ2-3; 9 bases are a match to TRBD2. The V gene end was trimmed by 3 bases and the J gene end by 5 bases; junction bases not matched to a gene: 12. Germline CDR1 is SGHAT and CDR2 is FQNNGV. The CDR3 covers 17 residues. The CDR3 here is CASSFTLAGARGDTQYF. The CDR3 DNA sequence: TGTGCCAGCAGCTTTACCTTAGCGGGGGCCAGGGGAGATACGCAGTATTTT.

J is TRBJ1-1 and V is TRBV2; D is unclear. Trimming left V 5 bases short and J 4 bases short, with 14 bases between. Germline V CDR1 and CDR2: SNHLY, FYNNEI. This CDR3 has 14 amino acids. DNA of the CDR3: TGTGCCAGCAGTTCCTCGCAAGCTAGCACTGAAGCTTTCTTT. Translation gives CASSSSQASTEAFF.

The genes are TRBV11-3 and TRBJ1-2; the D is unclear. The CDR3 totals 15 residues. Trimming left V 1 base short and J 7 bases short, with 16 bases between. Germline loops: CDR1 SGHNT, CDR2 YENEEA. CDR3 protein: CASSLGPPEGGGYTF. CDR3 DNA: TGTGCCAGCAGCTTAGGGCCCCCTGAGGGCGGTGGCTACACCTTC.

This CDR3 reads CASSWEEGYGYTF. In nucleotides, the CDR3 is TGTGCCAGTAGTTGGGAGGAAGGGTATGGCTACACCTTC. The chain carries TRBV19 and TRBJ1-2, with unresolved D. The CDR3 sequence is 13 residues long. Trimming pared 5 bases from V and 5 bases from J, leaving 12 bases between. Per the germline V gene, CDR1 is LNHDA and CDR2 is SQIVND (reference sequence). The variable domain in full, completed from reference TRBV19 and TRBJ1-2, reads DGGITQSPKYLFRKEGQNVTLSCEQNLNHDAMYWYRQDPGQGLRLIYYSQIVNDFQKGDIAEGYSVSREKKESFPLTVTSAQKNPTAFYLCASSWEEGYGYTFGSGTRLTVV.

The chain couples TRBV15 to TRBJ2-4; TRBD1 aligns across 9 bases. J was trimmed by 4 bases and V by 3 bases; bases with no gene match: 7. The CDR3 has 16 residues. The germline V gene has CDR1 LNHNV and CDR2 YYDKDF (reference sequence). CDR3 bases: TGTGCCACCAGCAGCCGAGGGACAGGGAAGAAAAACATTCAGTACTTC. This gives the protein CATSSRGTGKKNIQYF.

This chain connects TRBV3-1 (or the pseudogene TRBV3-2) to TRBJ2-7, with 7 bases matching TRBD2. The CDR3 has 16 residues. CDR1 LGHDT and CDR2 YNNKEL come from the germline V gene (reference sequence). V lost 4 bases and J lost 0; bases outside the gene matches: 9. Here the CDR3 DNA reads TGTGCCAGCAGCCCCCGTAAAGCGGGGAGCTCCTACGAGCAGTACTTC. As protein: CASSPRKAGSSYEQYF.

This clone was seen once. This chain joins TRBV28 and TRBJ2-1; D not certain. V was clipped by 5 bases and J by 5 bases, with 13 bases between them. CDR3 length: 14 amino acids. Germline V gene lookup returns CDR1 MDHEN and CDR2 SYDVKM. CDR3 in amino acids: CASSPRATDNEQFF. The CDR3 DNA reads TGTGCCAGCAGTCCCCGGGCCACCGACAATGAGCAGTTCTTC.